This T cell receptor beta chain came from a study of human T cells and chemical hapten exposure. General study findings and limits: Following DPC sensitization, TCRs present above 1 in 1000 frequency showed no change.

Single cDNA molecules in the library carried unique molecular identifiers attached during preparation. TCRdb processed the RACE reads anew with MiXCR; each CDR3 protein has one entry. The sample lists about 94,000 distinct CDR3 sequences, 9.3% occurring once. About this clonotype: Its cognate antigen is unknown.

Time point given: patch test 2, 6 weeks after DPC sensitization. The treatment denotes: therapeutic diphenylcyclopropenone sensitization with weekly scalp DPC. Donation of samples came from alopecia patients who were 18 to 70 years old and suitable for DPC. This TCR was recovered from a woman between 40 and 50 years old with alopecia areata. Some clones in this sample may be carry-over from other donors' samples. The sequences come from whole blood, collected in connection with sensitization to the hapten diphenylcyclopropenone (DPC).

The CDR3 sequence is CASSDDYYGYTF. DNA for the CDR3: TGTGCCAGCAGTGATGACTACTATGGCTACACCTTC. The V call is TRBV6-1, the J call TRBJ1-2; D call uncertain. Germline V gene data show CDR1 as MNHNS and CDR2 as SASEGT. Trimming took 3 bases from V and 3 from J, leaving 5 bases between them. CDR3 length: 12 residues.